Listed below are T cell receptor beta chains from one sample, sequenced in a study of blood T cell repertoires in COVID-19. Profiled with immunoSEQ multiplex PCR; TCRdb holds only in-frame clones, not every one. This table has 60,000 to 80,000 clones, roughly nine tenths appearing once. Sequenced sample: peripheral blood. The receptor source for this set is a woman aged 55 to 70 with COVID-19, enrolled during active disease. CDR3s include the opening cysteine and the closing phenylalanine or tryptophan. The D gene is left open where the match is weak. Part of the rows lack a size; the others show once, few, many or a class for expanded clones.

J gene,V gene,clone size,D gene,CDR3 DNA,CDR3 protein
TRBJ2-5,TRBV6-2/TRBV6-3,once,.,TGTGCCAGCAGTTACTCGGGCAGGTCTAGCCGGGAGACCCAGTACTTC,CASSYSGRSSRETQYF
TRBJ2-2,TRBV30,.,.,TGTGCCTGGAGTAAGACACTAGGGGGGGAGCTGTTTTTT,CAWSKTLGGELFF
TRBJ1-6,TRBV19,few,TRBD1,TGTGCCAGTAGTACTAGGACAGGGGGATCCCATAATTCACCCCTCCACTTT,CASSTRTGGSHNSPLHF
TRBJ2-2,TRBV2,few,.,TGTGCCAGCATTGCGGGACGGGGAGCCGGGGAGCTGTTTTTT,CASIAGRGAGELFF
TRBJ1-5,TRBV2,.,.,TGTGCCAGCAGGGGGACACCACCGGGAGGGCCCCAGCATTTT,CASRGTPPGGPQHF
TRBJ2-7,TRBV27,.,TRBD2,TGTGCCAGCAGTCGGCTAGCGGGGGCCTACGAGCAGTACTTC,CASSRLAGAYEQYF
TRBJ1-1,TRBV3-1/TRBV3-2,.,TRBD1,TGTGCCAGCAGCCAAGCCTCAGGACAGGGGAACACTGAAGCTTTCTTT,CASSQASGQGNTEAFF
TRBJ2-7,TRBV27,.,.,TGTGCCAGCAGTGTAGGACAGACCTACGAGCAGTACTTC,CASSVGQTYEQYF
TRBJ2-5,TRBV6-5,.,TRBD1,TGTGCCAGCAGCCTGGGACAGGGGGCCGGAGAGACCCAGTACTTC,CASSLGQGAGETQYF
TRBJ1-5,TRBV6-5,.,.,TGTGCCAGCAGTTCCCTCAGCCCAGGAAATCAGCCCCAGCATTTT,CASSSLSPGNQPQHF
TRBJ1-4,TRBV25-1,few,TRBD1,TGTGCCAGCAGTACTGGGACAGGGGGTTATAGAGAAAAACTGTTTTTT,CASSTGTGGYREKLFF
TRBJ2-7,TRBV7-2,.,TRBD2,TGTGCCAGCAGCTTAACTAGCGCCTACGAGCAGTACTTC,CASSLTSAYEQYF
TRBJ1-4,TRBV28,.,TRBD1,TGTGCCAGCAGTTTAACCACAGGGGCGTGGGAAAAACTGTTTTTT,CASSLTTGAWEKLFF
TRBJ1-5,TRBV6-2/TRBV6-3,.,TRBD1,TGTGCCAGCAGCGGGACAGGGGGCCATCAGCCCCAGCATTTT,CASSGTGGHQPQHF
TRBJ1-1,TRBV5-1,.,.,TGCGCCAGCAGCACAGGGAGCCTAATGAACACTGAAGCTTTCTTT,CASSTGSLMNTEAFF
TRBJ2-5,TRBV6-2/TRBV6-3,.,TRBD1,TGTGCCAGCAGTTACGGTACAGGGGTGCAGGAGACCCAGTACTTC,CASSYGTGVQETQYF
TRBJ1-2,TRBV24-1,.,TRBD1,TGTGCCACCCGCAACCCAGGGGGAGGCTACACCTTC,CATRNPGGGYTF
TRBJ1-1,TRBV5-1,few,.,TGCGCCAGCAGCCTAGACAGGCCCCTTGGCACTGAAGCTTTCTTT,CASSLDRPLGTEAFF
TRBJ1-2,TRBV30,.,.,TGTGCCTGGGAACCTGGAGGACTCTATGGCTACACCTTC,CAWEPGGLYGYTF
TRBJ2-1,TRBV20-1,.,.,TGCAGTCAGAATGAGCAGTTCTTC,CSQNEQFF
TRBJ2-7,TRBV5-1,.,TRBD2,TGCGCCAGCAGCTTGGCGATCGGGGGCGGGAGGGCCTACGAGCAGTACTTC,CASSLAIGGGRAYEQYF
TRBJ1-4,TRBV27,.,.,TGTGCCAGCAGATCACGAGGGTTGTCTAATGAAAAACTGTTTTTT,CASRSRGLSNEKLFF
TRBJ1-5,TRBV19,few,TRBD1,TGTGCCAGTAGTATAGCAGGGGGTCGATTCAATCAGCCCCAGCATTTT,CASSIAGGRFNQPQHF
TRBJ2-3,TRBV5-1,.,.,TGCGCCAGCAGCTGGGATTTTCGGGGGACAGATACGCAGTATTTT,CASSWDFRGTDTQYF
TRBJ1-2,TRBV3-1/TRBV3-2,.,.,TGTGCCAGCAGCCAAGGTAGGGAGTCGTACTATGGCTACACCTTC,CASSQGRESYYGYTF
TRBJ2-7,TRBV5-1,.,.,TGCGCCAGCAGCTTGGGCGGCAGCGCCTACGAGCAGTACTTC,CASSLGGSAYEQYF
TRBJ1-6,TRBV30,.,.,TGTGCCTGGAGTGTTTTCCTAAACAATTCACCCCTCCACTTT,CAWSVFLNNSPLHF
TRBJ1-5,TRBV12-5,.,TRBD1,TGTGCTAGTGGTTCCAACGACAGGGGAGGCAATCAGCCCCAGCATTTT,CASGSNDRGGNQPQHF
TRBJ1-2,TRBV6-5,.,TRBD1,TGTGCCAGCAGGGACAGGGGCGGCCTAAGTGGCTACACCTTC,CASRDRGGLSGYTF
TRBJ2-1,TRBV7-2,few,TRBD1,TGTGCCAGCAGTTACGGGACAGTCAGAAATGAGCAGTTCTTC,CASSYGTVRNEQFF
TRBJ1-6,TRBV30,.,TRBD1,TGTGCCTGGAGTGTACTCTCAGGACAGGTCAATTCACCCCTCCACTTT,CAWSVLSGQVNSPLHF
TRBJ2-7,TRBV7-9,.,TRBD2,TGTGCCAGCAGCTTCCCGAGAGCGGGAGCGCTGTCCTACGAGCAGTACTTC,CASSFPRAGALSYEQYF
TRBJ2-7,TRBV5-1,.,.,TGCGCCAGCAGCTTGGTGGGCGGACACTCCTACGAGCAGTACTTC,CASSLVGGHSYEQYF
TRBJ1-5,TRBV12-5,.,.,TGTGCTAGTGGTTCGATACAGGGAAGGGACACTCAGCCCCAGCATTTT,CASGSIQGRDTQPQHF
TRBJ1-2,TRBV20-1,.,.,TGCAGTGCTAGTCGAGGGCCTGGCAGAGGGGGCTACACCTTC,CSASRGPGRGGYTF
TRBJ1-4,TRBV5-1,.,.,TGCGCCAGCAGCTTGAGGCCCGGGTCTTTGGAACTGTTTTTT,CASSLRPGSLELFF
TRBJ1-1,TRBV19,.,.,TGTGCCAGTACAGTGGACAGATGGAACACTGAAGCTTTCTTT,CASTVDRWNTEAFF
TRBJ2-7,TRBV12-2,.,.,TGTGCAAGTCGCCCCACACGACTAGGGCGGCACGAGCAGTACTTC,CASRPTRLGRHEQYF
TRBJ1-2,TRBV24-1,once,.,TGTGCCACCAGTCCAAACAAGGGGATTCGGGGCTACACCTTC,CATSPNKGIRGYTF
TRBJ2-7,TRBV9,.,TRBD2,TGTGCCAGCAGCGCCACGACTAGCGGGCCGCCCTACGAGCAGTACTTC,CASSATTSGPPYEQYF
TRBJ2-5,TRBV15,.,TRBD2,TGTGCCACCAGCGGTATAGCGGGACCGGAGACCCAGTACTTC,CATSGIAGPETQYF
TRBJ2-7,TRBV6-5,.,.,TGTGCCAGCAGTCCCCCGGGCTCCTACGAGCAGTACTTC,CASSPPGSYEQYF
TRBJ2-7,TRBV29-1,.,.,TGCAGCGTTAATGAGGGAGTCCACGAGCAGTACTTC,CSVNEGVHEQYF